This TCR beta chain was documented in a study of glioma-infiltrating T cells after dendritic cell vaccination. Repertoires were generated with immunoSEQ multiplex PCR, while TCRdb's copy carries only in-frame clones and drops some. The table has tens of thousands of clones, approximately 84% seen once. The CDR3 is 15 residues long. V gave up 3 bases and J gave up 5 bases; unmatched junction bases: 4. Per germline, CDR1 LNHNV and CDR2 YYDKDF (reference sequence). This receptor was identified in a human donor with glioblastoma. This specimen was blood, taken before dendritic cell vaccination. The chain uses TRBV15 and TRBJ2-1; 10 bases align to TRBD2. DNA of the CDR3: TGTGCCACCAGCAGGAAGCGGGGGGGGAACAATGAGCAGTTCTTC. Encoded protein: CATSRKRGGNNEQFF.